These T cell receptor beta chains were read from a single sample in a study of tumor T cells in aggressive B-cell lymphoma. Clones were sequenced by immunoSEQ multiplex PCR, and TCRdb holds only the in-frame ones, with some missing. The sample consists of about 3,200 clones, roughly nine tenths of them appearing once. Sequencing input: tumor tissue. All receptors derive from an adult with diffuse large B cell lymphoma. The CDR3 runs from the conserved cysteine through the conserved F or W. D genes are given only for firm matches. Rows may omit the clone size; those that give it use once, few, many or a size class.

j_call d_call clone_size v_call cdr3_aa cdr3_nt
TRBJ1-4 - - TRBV5-1 CASRQLNEKLFF TGCGCCAGCCGTCAACTTAATGAAAAACTGTTTTTT
TRBJ1-5 TRBD1 - TRBV7-9 CASSLMRGDRGGDQPQHF TGTGCCAGCAGCTTAATGAGAGGGGACAGGGGAGGTGATCAGCCCCAGCATTTT
TRBJ2-7 TRBD1 - TRBV7-7 CASSVSPGGEQYF TGTGCCAGCAGCGTTTCGCCAGGGGGCGAGCAGTACTTC
TRBJ2-3 TRBD2 once TRBV5-1 CASSSGLAGVRDTQYF TGCGCCAGCAGCTCCGGACTAGCGGGGGTTAGAGATACGCAGTATTTT
TRBJ1-1 - - TRBV10-3 CAITMGGENTEAFF TGTGCCATCACAATGGGAGGCGAGAACACTGAAGCTTTCTTT
TRBJ2-1 TRBD2 - TRBV13 CASSFSGLAGEYEQFF TGTGCCAGCAGCTTCTCGGGACTAGCGGGAGAGTATGAGCAGTTCTTC
TRBJ1-4 - - TRBV6-6 CASSPGMHEKLFF TGTGCCAGCAGTCCAGGGATGCATGAAAAACTGTTTTTT
TRBJ2-7 TRBD2 - TRBV7-6 CASSLGAGGPYEQYF TGTGCCAGCAGCTTAGGAGCGGGAGGGCCTTACGAGCAGTACTTC
TRBJ1-6 - - TRBV28 CASTILLNSPLHF TGTGCCAGCACCATACTTCTTAATTCACCCCTCCACTTT
TRBJ2-5 - - TRBV5-1 CASSLDPGEETQYF TGCGCCAGCAGCCTAGATCCAGGGGAAGAGACCCAGTACTTC
TRBJ1-5 TRBD1 - TRBV9 CASSGGIGTGNQPQHF TGTGCCAGCAGCGGCGGAATTGGGACAGGGAATCAGCCCCAGCATTTT
TRBJ2-3 TRBD1 few TRBV5-4 CASSIRDRVADTQYF TGTGCCAGCAGCATTCGGGACAGGGTAGCAGATACGCAGTATTTT
TRBJ1-3 - few TRBV28 CASSSPGNLRGPGNTIYF TGTGCCAGCAGTTCCCCCGGGAATCTACGTGGGCCTGGAAACACCATATATTTT
TRBJ2-7 TRBD2 - TRBV5-5 CASSTRTSGYEQYF TGTGCCAGCAGCACAAGGACTAGCGGGTACGAGCAGTACTTC
TRBJ2-6 TRBD1 - TRBV5-6 CASRHTGTGGVVLTF TGTGCCAGCAGACACACCGGGACAGGGGGTGTTGTCCTGACTTTC
TRBJ1-2 - - TRBV7-8 CASSLLWGTGNSGYTF -
TRBJ2-7 - - TRBV5-6 CASSFFAISSYEQYF TGTGCCAGCAGCTTCTTTGCGATAAGCTCCTACGAGCAGTACTTC
TRBJ2-5 TRBD2 - TRBV7-2 CASSLVQLAGETQYF TGTGCCAGCAGCTTAGTTCAACTAGCGGGAGAGACCCAGTACTTC
TRBJ2-1 - - TRBV11-2 CASTLLENWSNEQFF TGTGCCAGCACTCTTCTAGAGAATTGGTCGAATGAGCAGTTCTTC
TRBJ2-3 TRBD1 - TRBV19 CASRDRGRGDTQYF TGTGCCAGTCGAGACAGGGGGCGCGGAGATACGCAGTATTTT
TRBJ1-2 TRBD1 - TRBV7-9 CASSRQGAFSQDGYTF TGTGCCAGCAGTCGACAGGGGGCATTCTCTCAGGATGGCTACACCTTC
TRBJ2-5 TRBD2 - TRBV7-7 CASSSRTSGGETQYF TGTGCTAGCAGCTCCCGGACTAGCGGGGGGGAGACCCAGTACTTC
TRBJ1-1 TRBD1 once TRBV4-3 CASSQDWTGKNTEAFF TGCGCCAGCAGCCAAGATTGGACAGGAAAGAACACTGAAGCTTTCTTT
TRBJ2-2 - - TRBV5-4 CASSRLGAPTGELFF TGTGCCAGCAGCCGGCTGGGGGCGCCCACCGGGGAGCTGTTTTTT
TRBJ1-6 - - TRBV9 CASSPEAGERNSPLHF TGTGCCAGCAGCCCCGAAGCAGGGGAGCGTAATTCACCCCTCCACTTT
TRBJ2-7 - - TRBV7-2 CASSLIGTNYEQYF TGTGCCAGCAGCTTAATTGGTACAAACTACGAGCAGTACTTC
TRBJ1-3 - once TRBV29-1 CSVAHRVGNTIYF TGCAGCGTAGCGCACAGGGTTGGAAACACCATATATTTT
TRBJ2-7 TRBD2 - TRBV18 CASSPSSGTFYEQYF TGTGCCAGCTCACCCAGTAGCGGGACCTTCTACGAGCAGTACTTC
TRBJ2-3 - once TRBV13 CASSLGLGTDTQYF TGTGCCAGCAGCTTAGGCCTAGGCACAGATACGCAGTATTTT
TRBJ1-5 - - TRBV27 CASSPGVTRNQPQHF TGTGCCAGCAGCCCAGGGGTAACGCGCAATCAGCCCCAGCATTTT
TRBJ2-7 TRBD2 - TRBV5-1 CASSLGPGLAGVFNEQYF TGCGCCAGCAGCTTGGGCCCGGGACTAGCGGGAGTTTTTAACGAGCAGTACTTC
TRBJ1-1 - - TRBV19 CASSDGGGTEAFF TGTGCCAGTAGTGACGGCGGGGGCACTGAAGCTTTCTTT
TRBJ1-2 - - TRBV6-1 CASSAQQGHTF TGTGCCAGCAGTGCTCAGCAGGGCCACACCTTC
TRBJ2-7 TRBD1 few TRBV18 CASSPTGGPGEQYF TGTGCCAGCTCACCGACAGGGGGGCCAGGCGAGCAGTACTTC
TRBJ2-5 - few TRBV6-5 CASTLGGIQYF TGTGCCAGCACCCTGGGGGGAATCCAGTACTTC
TRBJ1-6 TRBD1 - TRBV28 CASTKQGIRNSPLHF TGTGCCAGCACCAAACAGGGGATTCGTAATTCACCCCTCCACTTT
TRBJ1-1 - - TRBV29-1 CSADGPGDTEAFF TGCAGCGCCGACGGCCCAGGGGACACTGAAGCTTTCTTT
TRBJ1-5 TRBD1 - TRBV19 CASRPGTGRPNQPQHF TGTGCCAGCCGCCCGGGGACAGGGAGACCCAATCAGCCCCAGCATTTT
TRBJ1-5 - - TRBV6-5 CASSYSSNSNQPQHF TGTGCCAGCAGTTACTCTTCTAATAGCAATCAGCCCCAGCATTTT
TRBJ2-2 - - TRBV7-8 CASRRRQGNTGELFF TGTGCCAGCAGACGTCGTCAGGGGAACACCGGGGAGCTGTTTTTT
TRBJ2-5 TRBD2 - TRBV9 CASSVGHLAGGTETQYF TGTGCCAGCAGCGTAGGCCACCTAGCGGGGGGTACAGAGACCCAGTACTTC
TRBJ2-7 - - TRBV5-1 CASSLAPYPTYEQYF TGCGCCAGCAGCTTGGCCCCCTATCCAACCTACGAGCAGTACTTC
TRBJ2-4 - - TRBV2 CASKGQGDKNIQYF TGTGCCAGCAAGGGGCAGGGCGACAAAAACATTCAGTACTTC
TRBJ2-7 - - TRBV5-6 CATQLGPALRSSYEQYF TGTGCCACCCAACTAGGCCCGGCCCTACGGAGCTCCTACGAGCAGTACTTC
TRBJ1-2 - once TRBV7-2 CASSLDRSYGYTF TGTGCCAGCAGCCTCGACAGATCCTATGGCTACACCTTC
TRBJ2-5 TRBD2 - TRBV5-6 CASSRLAVEETQYF TGTGCCAGCAGCCGACTAGCGGTTGAAGAAACCCAGTACTTC
TRBJ2-6 - - TRBV7-9 CASSLMGTGANILTF TGTGCCAGCAGCTTAATGGGTACTGGGGCCAACATCCTGACTTTC